The clone carrying this T cell receptor (beta chain) was seen ten or more times. Unique molecular identifiers were incorporated when the TCRbeta library was constructed. One entry per CDR3 protein results from TCRdb running MiXCR on the PCR reads. The table includes approximately 490,000 distinct CDR3 sequences, roughly an eighth detected once. The sample comes from a study of T-cell reconstitution after alpha-beta-depleted transplantation in children. The CDR3 is 13 amino acids. The germline V gene encodes CDR1 GTSNPN and CDR2 SVGIG (reference sequence). V lost 2 bases to trimming and J lost 8 bases, with 15 bases between them.

The sequencing used PBMCs from the stem cell graft donor, collected from the stem cell graft. This clonotype was obtained from a human donor who donated a stem cell graft to a child with combined immunodeficiency. V is TRBV30 and J is TRBJ1-2; D perhaps matches TRBD1 (5 bases). The CDR3, as DNA: TGTGCCTGGAGTAAGGACACCTTTCGAGGCTACACCTTC. It translates to CAWSKDTFRGYTF.